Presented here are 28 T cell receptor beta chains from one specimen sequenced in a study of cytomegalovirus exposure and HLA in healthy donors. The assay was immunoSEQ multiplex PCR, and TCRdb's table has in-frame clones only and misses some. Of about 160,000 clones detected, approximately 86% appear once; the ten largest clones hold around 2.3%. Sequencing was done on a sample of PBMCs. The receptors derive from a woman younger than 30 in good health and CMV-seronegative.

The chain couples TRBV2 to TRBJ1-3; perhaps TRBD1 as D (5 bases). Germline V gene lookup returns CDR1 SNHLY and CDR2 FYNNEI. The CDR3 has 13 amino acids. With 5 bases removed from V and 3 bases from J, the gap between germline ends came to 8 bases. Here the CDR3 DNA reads TGTGCCAGCAGTTCGACAGTTGGAAACACCATATATTTT. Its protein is CASSSTVGNTIYF.

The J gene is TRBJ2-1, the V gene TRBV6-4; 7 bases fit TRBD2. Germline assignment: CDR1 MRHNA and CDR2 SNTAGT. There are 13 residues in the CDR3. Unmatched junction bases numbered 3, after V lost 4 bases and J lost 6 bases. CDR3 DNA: TGTGCCAGCAGTGTAGGGACTACCAATGAGCAGTTCTTC. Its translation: CASSVGTTNEQFF.

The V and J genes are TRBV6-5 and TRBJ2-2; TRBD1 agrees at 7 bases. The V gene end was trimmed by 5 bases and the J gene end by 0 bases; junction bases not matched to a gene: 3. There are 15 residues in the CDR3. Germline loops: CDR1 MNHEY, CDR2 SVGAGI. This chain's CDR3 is CASSRQGPNTGELFF. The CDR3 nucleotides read TGTGCCAGCAGTCGACAGGGTCCGAACACCGGGGAGCTGTTTTTT.

CDR3: CASSPSTGGETQYF. CDR3 nucleotide sequence: TGTGCCAGCAGCCCCTCAACAGGGGGAGAGACCCAGTACTTC. This chain links TRBV13 with TRBJ2-5; 8 nucleotides match TRBD1. The germline gives CDR1 PRHDT, CDR2 FYEKMQ (reference sequence). V trimming: 5 bases; J trimming: 4 bases; junction bases outside the gene matches: 6. The length of the CDR3 is 14 residues.

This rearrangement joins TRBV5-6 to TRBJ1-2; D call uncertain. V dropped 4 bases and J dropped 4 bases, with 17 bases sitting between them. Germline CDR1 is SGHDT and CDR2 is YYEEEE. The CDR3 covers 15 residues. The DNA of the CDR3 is TGTGCCAGCAGCCCCCGGCGGGAGAGTAGCTATGGCTACACCTTC. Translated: CASSPRRESSYGYTF.

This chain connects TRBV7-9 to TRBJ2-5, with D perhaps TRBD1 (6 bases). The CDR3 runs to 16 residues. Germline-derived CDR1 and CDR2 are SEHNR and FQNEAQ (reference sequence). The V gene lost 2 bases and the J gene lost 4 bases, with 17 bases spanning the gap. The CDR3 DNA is TGTGCCAGCAGCTTAAGACAGGCTTCACCCACAGAGACCCAGTACTTC. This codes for CASSLRQASPTETQYF.

The CDR3 loop reads CASSQETQTNEAFF. The CDR3 region has the DNA TGTGCCAGCAGCCAAGAAACACAGACAAACGAGGCTTTCTTT. The chain uses TRBV4-2 and TRBJ1-1, with D unclear. V was shortened by 0 bases and J by 11 bases, with 16 bases between the two germline ends. CDR1 is LGHNA, CDR2 YNFKEQ, per germline. This CDR3 is built from 14 residues.

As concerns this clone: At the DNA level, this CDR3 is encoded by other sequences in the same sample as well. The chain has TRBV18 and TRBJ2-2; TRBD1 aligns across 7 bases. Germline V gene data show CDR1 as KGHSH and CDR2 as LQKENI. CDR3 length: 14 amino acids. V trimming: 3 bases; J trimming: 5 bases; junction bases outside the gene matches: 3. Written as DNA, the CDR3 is TGTGCCAGCTCACCGGGACAGAATACCGGGGAGCTGTTTTTT. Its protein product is CASSPGQNTGELFF.

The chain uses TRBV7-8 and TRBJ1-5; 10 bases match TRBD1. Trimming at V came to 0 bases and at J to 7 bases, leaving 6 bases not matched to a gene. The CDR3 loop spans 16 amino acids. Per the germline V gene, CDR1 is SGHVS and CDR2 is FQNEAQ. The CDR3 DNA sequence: TGTGCCAGCAGCTTAGCCCCCGGGACAGGGGAGCAGCCCCAGCATTTT. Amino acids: CASSLAPGTGEQPQHF. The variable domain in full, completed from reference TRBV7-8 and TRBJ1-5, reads GAGVSQSPRYKVAKRGQDVALRCDPISGHVSLFWYQQALGQGPEFLTYFQNEAQLDKSGLPSDRFFAERPEGSVSTLKIQRTQQEDSAVYLCASSLAPGTGEQPQHFGDGTRLSIL.

CDR3 in amino acids: CASSSRQGGDEQYF. CDR3 sequence (DNA): TGTGCCAGCAGCTCCCGACAGGGGGGAGACGAGCAGTACTTC. The genes are TRBV7-9 and TRBJ2-7; 9 nucleotides align to TRBD1. Germline values: CDR1 SEHNR, CDR2 FQNEAQ (reference sequence). V trimming: 4 bases; J trimming: 5 bases; junction bases outside the gene matches: 6. This CDR3 region has 14 residues.

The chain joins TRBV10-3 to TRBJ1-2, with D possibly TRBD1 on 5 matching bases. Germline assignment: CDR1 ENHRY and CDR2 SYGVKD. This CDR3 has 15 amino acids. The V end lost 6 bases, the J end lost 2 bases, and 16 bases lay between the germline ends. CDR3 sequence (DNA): TGTGCCATCAGCGCTGGCCCGCCAGGGAACTATGGCTACACCTTC. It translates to CAISAGPPGNYGYTF.

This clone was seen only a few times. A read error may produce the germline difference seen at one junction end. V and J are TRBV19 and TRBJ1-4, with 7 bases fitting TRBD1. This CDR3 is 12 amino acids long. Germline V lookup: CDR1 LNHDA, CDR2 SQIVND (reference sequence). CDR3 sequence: CASSGWGTVRIF. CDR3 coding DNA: TGTGCCAGTAGTGGCTGGGGGACAGTCAGGATTTTT.

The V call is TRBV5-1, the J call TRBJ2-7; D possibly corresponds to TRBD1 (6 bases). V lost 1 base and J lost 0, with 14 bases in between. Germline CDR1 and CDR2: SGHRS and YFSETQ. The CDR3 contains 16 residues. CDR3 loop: CASSLSQGHRSYEQYF. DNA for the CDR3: TGCGCCAGCAGCTTGTCCCAGGGACACCGCTCCTACGAGCAGTACTTC.

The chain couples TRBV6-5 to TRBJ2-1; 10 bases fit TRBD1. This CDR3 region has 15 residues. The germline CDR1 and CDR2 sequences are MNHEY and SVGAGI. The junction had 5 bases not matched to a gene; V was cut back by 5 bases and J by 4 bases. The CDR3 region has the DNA TGTGCCAGCAGTGGGACAGGGGCTAGTTACAATGAGCAGTTCTTC. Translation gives CASSGTGASYNEQFF.

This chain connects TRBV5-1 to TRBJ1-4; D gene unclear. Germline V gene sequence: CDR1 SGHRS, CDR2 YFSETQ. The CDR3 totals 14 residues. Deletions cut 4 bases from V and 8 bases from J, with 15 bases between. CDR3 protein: CASSNDGLREKLFF. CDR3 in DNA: TGCGCCAGCAGCAATGATGGGCTAAGGGAAAAACTGTTTTTT. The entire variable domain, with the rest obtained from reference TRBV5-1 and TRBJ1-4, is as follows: KAGVTQTPRYLIKTRGQQVTLSCSPISGHRSVSWYQQTPGQGLQFLFEYFSETQRNKGNFPGRFSGRQFSNSRSEMNVSTLELGDSALYLCASSNDGLREKLFFGSGTQLSVL.

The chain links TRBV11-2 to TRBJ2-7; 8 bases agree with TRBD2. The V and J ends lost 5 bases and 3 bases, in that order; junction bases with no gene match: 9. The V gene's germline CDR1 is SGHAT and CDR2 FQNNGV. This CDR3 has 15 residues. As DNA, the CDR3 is TGTGCCAGCAGCCCAATGGGCACTAGCGGCTACGAGCAGTACTTC. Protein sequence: CASSPMGTSGYEQYF.

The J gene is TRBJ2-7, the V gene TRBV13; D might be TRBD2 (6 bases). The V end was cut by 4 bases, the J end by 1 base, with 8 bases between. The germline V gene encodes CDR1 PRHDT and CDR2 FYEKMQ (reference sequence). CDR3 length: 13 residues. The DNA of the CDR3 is TGTGCCAGCAGCTGGAGGGAGTCCTACGAGCAGTACTTC. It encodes CASSWRESYEQYF.

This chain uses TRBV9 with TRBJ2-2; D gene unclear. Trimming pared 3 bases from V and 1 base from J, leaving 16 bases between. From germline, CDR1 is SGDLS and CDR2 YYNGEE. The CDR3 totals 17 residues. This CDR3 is CASSDRGPVLNTGELFF. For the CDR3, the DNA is TGTGCCAGCAGCGACCGTGGGCCTGTTTTGAACACCGGGGAGCTGTTTTTT.

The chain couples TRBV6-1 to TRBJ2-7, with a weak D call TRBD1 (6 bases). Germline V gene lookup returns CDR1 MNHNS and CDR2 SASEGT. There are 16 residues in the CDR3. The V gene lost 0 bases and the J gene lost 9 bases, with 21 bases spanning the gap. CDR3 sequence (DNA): TGTGCCAGCAGTGAAGCGGGGGCTAGAGGGTTACTGACGCAGTACTTC. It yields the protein CASSEAGARGLLTQYF.

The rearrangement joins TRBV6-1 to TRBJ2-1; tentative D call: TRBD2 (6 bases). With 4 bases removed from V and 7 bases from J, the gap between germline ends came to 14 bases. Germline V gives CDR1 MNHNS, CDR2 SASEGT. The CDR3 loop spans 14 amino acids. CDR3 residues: CASSGSGEVNEQFF. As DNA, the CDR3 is TGTGCCAGCAGTGGTAGCGGTGAGGTTAATGAGCAGTTCTTC.

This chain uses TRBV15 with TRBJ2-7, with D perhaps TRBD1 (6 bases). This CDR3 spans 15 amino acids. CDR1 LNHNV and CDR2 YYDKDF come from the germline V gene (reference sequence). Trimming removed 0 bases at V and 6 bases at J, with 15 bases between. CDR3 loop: CATSRDHRGTGEQYF. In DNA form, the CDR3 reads TGTGCCACCAGCAGAGATCATAGGGGGACGGGCGAGCAGTACTTC. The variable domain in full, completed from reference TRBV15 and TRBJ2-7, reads DAMVIQNPRYQVTQFGKPVTLSCSQTLNHNVMYWYQQKSSQAPKLLFHYYDKDFNNEADTPDNFQSRRPNTSFCFLDIRSPGLGDTAMYLCATSRDHRGTGEQYFGPGTRLTVT.

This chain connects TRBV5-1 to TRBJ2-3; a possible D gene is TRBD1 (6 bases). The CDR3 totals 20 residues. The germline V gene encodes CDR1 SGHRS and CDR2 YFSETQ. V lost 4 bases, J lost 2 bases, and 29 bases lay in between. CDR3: CASSLFPPGAGSGPTDTQYF. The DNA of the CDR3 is TGCGCCAGCAGCCTATTTCCCCCAGGGGCTGGAAGCGGACCCACAGATACGCAGTATTTT.

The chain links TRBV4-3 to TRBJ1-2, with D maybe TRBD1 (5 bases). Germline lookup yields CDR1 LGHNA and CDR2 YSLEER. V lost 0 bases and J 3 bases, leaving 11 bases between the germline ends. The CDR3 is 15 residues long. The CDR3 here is CASSQDARVDYGYTF. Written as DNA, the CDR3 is TGCGCCAGCAGCCAAGATGCCAGGGTTGACTATGGCTACACCTTC.

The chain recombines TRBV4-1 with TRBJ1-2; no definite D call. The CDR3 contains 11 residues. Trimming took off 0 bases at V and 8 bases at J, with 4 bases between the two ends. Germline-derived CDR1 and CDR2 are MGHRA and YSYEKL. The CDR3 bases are TGCGCCAGCAGCCAAGAGGGCGGCTACACCTTC. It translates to CASSQEGGYTF.

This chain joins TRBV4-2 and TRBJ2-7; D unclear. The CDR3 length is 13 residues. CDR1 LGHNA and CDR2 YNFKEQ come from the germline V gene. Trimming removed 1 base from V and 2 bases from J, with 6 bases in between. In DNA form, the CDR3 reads TGTGCCAGCAGCCAAGGGAGCACCTACGAGCAGTACTTC. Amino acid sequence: CASSQGSTYEQYF.

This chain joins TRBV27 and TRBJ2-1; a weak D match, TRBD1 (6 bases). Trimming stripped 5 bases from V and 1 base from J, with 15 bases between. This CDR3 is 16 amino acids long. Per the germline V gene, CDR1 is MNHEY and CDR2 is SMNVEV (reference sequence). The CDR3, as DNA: TGTGCCAGCAGTCGGGACACCGTTGGGTCCTACAATGAGCAGTTCTTC. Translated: CASSRDTVGSYNEQFF.

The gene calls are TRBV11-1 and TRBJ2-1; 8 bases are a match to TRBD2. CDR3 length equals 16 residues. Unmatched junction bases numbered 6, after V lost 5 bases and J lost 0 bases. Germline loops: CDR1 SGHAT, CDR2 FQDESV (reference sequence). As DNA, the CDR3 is TGTGCCAGCAGCCATCGAAGCGGGGGCTCCTACAATGAGCAGTTCTTC. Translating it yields CASSHRSGGSYNEQFF.

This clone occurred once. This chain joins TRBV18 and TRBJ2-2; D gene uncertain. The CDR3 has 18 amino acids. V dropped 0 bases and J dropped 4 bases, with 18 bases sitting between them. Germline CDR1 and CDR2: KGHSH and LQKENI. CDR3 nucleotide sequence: TGTGCCAGCTCACCACCTAATGTTTATACCTCGGGCACCGGGGAGCTGTTTTTT. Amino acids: CASSPPNVYTSGTGELFF.